The 10 T cell receptor beta chains listed next were all sequenced from one sample in a study of CD8+CD57+ T cells in acquired aplastic anemia. Both TCR beta VDJ combination and CDR3 sequence profiling were carried out. Genomic DNA was the template for this profiling. MiXCR, applied by TCRdb to the reads, yields one record per CDR3 protein. This sample has about 420,000 distinct CDR3 sequences, with about two thirds found just once. Sequencing was performed on sorted CD4+, CD8+, or CD8+CD57+ T cells (not recorded which) from PBMCs. The receptors were gathered from a human donor in good health, serving as a control.

This chain links TRBV7-8 with TRBJ2-1; D possibly corresponds to TRBD2 (5 bases). The CDR3 is 16 amino acids. V was clipped by 5 bases and J by 3 bases, with 17 bases between them. Germline CDR1 and CDR2: SGHVS and FQNEAQ. The CDR3 loop is CASSAQTSGVYNEQFF. Written as DNA, the CDR3 is TGTGCCAGCAGCGCCCAGACAAGCGGAGTCTACAATGAGCAGTTCTTC.

The gene calls are TRBV11-2 and TRBJ1-1; D is unresolved. Germline V lookup: CDR1 SGHAT, CDR2 FQNNGV. The CDR3 extends over 14 amino acids. Trimming removed 5 bases from V and 3 bases from J, with 13 bases in between. This CDR3 reads CASSHRAHDTEAFF. DNA for the CDR3: TGTGCCAGCAGCCACCGGGCCCACGACACTGAAGCTTTCTTT.

The chain links TRBV2 to TRBJ1-4; a possible D gene is TRBD1 (5 bases). The CDR3 consists of 13 residues. CDR1 and CDR2 (germline): SNHLY, FYNNEI. Trimming took off 6 bases at V and 5 bases at J, with 10 bases between the two ends. Written as DNA, the CDR3 is TGTGCCAGCAGCTATCAGGGAAATGAAAAACTGTTTTTT. This encodes CASSYQGNEKLFF.

This clonotype was seen many times. The rearrangement joins TRBV5-6 to TRBJ1-4; TRBD1 matches 7 bases. Trimming cost V 0 bases and J 5 bases; bases outside gene matches: 10. The CDR3 has 17 amino acids. Germline V gene data show CDR1 as SGHDT and CDR2 as YYEEEE. The CDR3 coding sequence is TGTGCCAGCAGCTTGGTCGGTGCAGGGGGAGTAAATGAAAAACTGTTTTTT. Translating it yields CASSLVGAGGVNEKLFF.

This rearrangement joins TRBV12-3 or TRBV12-4 to TRBJ1-1; D is unclear. This CDR3 spans 13 amino acids. The V and J ends lost 5 bases and 1 base respectively, with 8 bases between them. This CDR3 is CASSISGNTEAFF. CDR3 nucleotides: TGTGCCAGCAGTATATCTGGGAACACTGAAGCTTTCTTT.

This clonotype was detected many times. This chain uses TRBV7-8 with TRBJ2-7; 7 nucleotides align to TRBD1. The germline gives CDR1 SGHVS, CDR2 FQNEAQ. This CDR3 has 14 amino acids. V gave up 3 bases and J gave up 3 bases; unmatched junction bases: 5. In DNA, the CDR3 is TGTGCCAGCAGCTTTGAGGGGGCCGACTACGAGCAGTACTTC. Protein product: CASSFEGADYEQYF.

This clonotype was observed a few times. Just one base apart from a much larger clone, this may be a read error. The gene calls are TRBV6-6 and TRBJ2-5, with D perhaps matching TRBD2 (6 bases). Germline assignment: CDR1 MNHNY and CDR2 SVGAGI (reference sequence). Trimming took 8 bases from V and 1 from J, leaving 14 bases between them. The CDR3 covers 14 residues. As DNA, the CDR3 is TGTGCCAGCTTCGCAGGGACTTTCCAAGAGACCCAGTACTTC. It specifies CASFAGTFQETQYF.

At least ten counts were recorded for this clonotype. The gene calls are TRBV5-1 and TRBJ1-1; 9 bases map to TRBD1. This CDR3 is built from 18 residues. Trimming cost V 4 bases and J 1 base; bases outside gene matches: 14. The V gene's germline CDR1 is SGHRS and CDR2 YFSETQ. CDR3 region: CASSPKRGTGSSNTEAFF. The CDR3 DNA follows: TGCGCCAGCAGCCCAAAAAGGGGGACAGGGTCATCGAACACTGAAGCTTTCTTT.

There are many counts of this clonotype. V and J are TRBV28 and TRBJ1-1; D might be TRBD1 (6 bases). Trimming pared 6 bases from V and 3 bases from J, leaving 14 bases between. The CDR3 has 14 residues. Germline CDR1 reads MDHEN; CDR2 reads SYDVKM. The chain's CDR3 is CASSESQGYTEAFF. Here the CDR3 DNA reads TGTGCCAGCAGCGAATCTCAGGGGTACACTGAAGCTTTCTTT.

The J gene is TRBJ2-1, the V gene TRBV6-1; no firm D call. The germline gives CDR1 MNHNS, CDR2 SASEGT. The CDR3 totals 13 residues. Trimming removed 6 bases at V and 5 bases at J, with 11 bases between. CDR3 sequence (DNA): TGTGCCAGCAGCTTCCTAAGCGACAATGAGCAGTTCTTC. Amino acid sequence: CASSFLSDNEQFF.